This TCR beta chain was documented in a study of human T cells and chemical hapten exposure. Study summary: Recorded diagnoses among the mostly female patients were alopecia areata, totalis or universalis.

TCRdb reprocessed the RACE reads via MiXCR and lists one record per CDR3 protein. The table records about 380,000 distinct CDR3 sequences, approximately 5% of them present only once. The time point is: pre-sensitization, week 0. The treatment was: therapeutic diphenylcyclopropenone sensitization with weekly scalp DPC. This clonotype has ten or more counts. This CDR3 has 14 residues. CDR1 and CDR2 from the germline V gene are SGHTA and FQGNSA. Trimming stripped 1 base from V and 5 bases from J, with 8 bases between. The TCR originated in a woman aged 50 to 65 with alopecia areata. Some clones in this sample may be carry-over from other donors' samples. Sequencing was performed on whole blood, taken in connection with sensitization to the hapten diphenylcyclopropenone (DPC). The V and J genes are TRBV7-2 and TRBJ1-4; possibly TRBD1 for D (5 bases). CDR3 bases: TGTGCCAGCAGCTTAGGGACAAGAAATGAAAAACTGTTTTTT. Its protein product is CASSLGTRNEKLFF.